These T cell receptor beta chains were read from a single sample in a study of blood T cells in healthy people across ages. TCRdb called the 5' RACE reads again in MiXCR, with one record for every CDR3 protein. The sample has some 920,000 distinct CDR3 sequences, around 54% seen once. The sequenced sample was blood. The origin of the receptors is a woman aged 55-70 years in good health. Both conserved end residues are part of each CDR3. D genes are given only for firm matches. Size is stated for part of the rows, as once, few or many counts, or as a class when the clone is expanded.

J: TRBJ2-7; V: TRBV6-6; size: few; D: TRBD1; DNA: TGTGCCAGCAGTCACGGACAGGGGGCTAGGGAGCAGTACTTC; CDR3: CASSHGQGAREQYF
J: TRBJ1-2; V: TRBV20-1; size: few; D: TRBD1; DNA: TGCAGTGCTAGAACACAGGGGATTCGTGGCTACACCTTC; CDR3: CSARTQGIRGYTF
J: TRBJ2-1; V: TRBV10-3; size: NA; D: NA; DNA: TGTGTCACCAGACCGGCAGGTCTCTCTTGGGAGCAGTTCTTC; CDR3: CVTRPAGLSWEQFF
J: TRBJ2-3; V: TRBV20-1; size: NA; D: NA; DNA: TGCAGTGCTAGTCTCGGAACTAGCACAGATACGCAGTATTTT; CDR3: CSASLGTSTDTQYF
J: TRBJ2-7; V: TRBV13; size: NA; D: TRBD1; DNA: TGTGCCAGCAGCCCACAAGGGGGCCAGGGGAATGGGCAGTACTTC; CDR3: CASSPQGGQGNGQYF
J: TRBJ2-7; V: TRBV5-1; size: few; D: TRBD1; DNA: TGCGCCAGCAGCCCCCTGGACAGGGGCTACGAGCAGTACTTC; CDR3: CASSPLDRGYEQYF
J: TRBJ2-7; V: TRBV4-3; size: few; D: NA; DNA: TGCGCCAGCAGCCAGGGGATTGGCGGGATCCGGGACGAGCAGTACTTC; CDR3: CASSQGIGGIRDEQYF
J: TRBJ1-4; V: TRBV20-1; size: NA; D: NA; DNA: TGCAGTGCGCGGGTCCGGGGAACTAATGAAAAACTGTTTTTT; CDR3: CSARVRGTNEKLFF
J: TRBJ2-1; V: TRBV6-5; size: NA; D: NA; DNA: TGTGCCAACACCCCTCCGGTCCTAGCGTGTTGGAAGGAGCAGTTCTTC; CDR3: CANTPPVLACWKEQFF
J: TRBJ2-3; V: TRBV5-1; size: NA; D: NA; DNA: TGCGCCAGCAGCTCTACCTTTTCAGACACAGATACGCAGTATTTT; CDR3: CASSSTFSDTDTQYF
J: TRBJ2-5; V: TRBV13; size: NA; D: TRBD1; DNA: TGTGCCAGCAGCGGCGACAGGGGGCTAAAAGAGACCCAGTACTTC; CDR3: CASSGDRGLKETQYF
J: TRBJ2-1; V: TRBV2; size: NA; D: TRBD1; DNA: TGTGCCAGCAGTGAAGAGTATGGGTGGGGACAGGAGCAGTTCTTC; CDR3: CASSEEYGWGQEQFF
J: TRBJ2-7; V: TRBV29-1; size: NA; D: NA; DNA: TGCAGCGGGCTTTTTGGGACAAGCATCTACGAGCAGTACTTC; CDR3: CSGLFGTSIYEQYF
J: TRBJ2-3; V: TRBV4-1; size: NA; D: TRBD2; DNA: TGCGCCAGCAGCCAGAAACTAGCGGGAGTAACAGATACGCAGTATTTT; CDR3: CASSQKLAGVTDTQYF
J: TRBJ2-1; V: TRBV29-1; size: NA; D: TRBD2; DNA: TGCAGCGTTCATAGACTAGCGGGAGGCTACGAGAATGAGCAGTTCTTC; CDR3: CSVHRLAGGYENEQFF
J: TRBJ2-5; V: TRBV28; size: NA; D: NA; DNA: TGTGCCAGCAGTTTATTCACAGGCTATTTCCAAGAGACCCAGTACTTC; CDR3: CASSLFTGYFQETQYF
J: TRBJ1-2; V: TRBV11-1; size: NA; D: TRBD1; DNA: TGTGCCAGCAGCTCGGACAGGGATCTCAATGGCTACACCTTC; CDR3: CASSSDRDLNGYTF
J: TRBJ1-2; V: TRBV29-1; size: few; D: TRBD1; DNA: TGCAGCGTTCCCCAGACCCGACAGGGGGCTGTTGGCTACACCTTC; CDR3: CSVPQTRQGAVGYTF
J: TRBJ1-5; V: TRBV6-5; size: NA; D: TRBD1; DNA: TGTGCCGGCAACCAAGGGGGACAGGGAGATCAGCCCCAGCATTTT; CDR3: CAGNQGGQGDQPQHF
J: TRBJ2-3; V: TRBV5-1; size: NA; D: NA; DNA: TGCGCCAGCAGCTCGGACTGGAGCACAGATACGCAGTATTTT; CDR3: CASSSDWSTDTQYF
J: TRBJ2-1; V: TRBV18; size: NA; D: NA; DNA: TGTGCCAGCTCACGGTTACCGGGCCCCAAAAATGAGCAGTTCTTC; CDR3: CASSRLPGPKNEQFF
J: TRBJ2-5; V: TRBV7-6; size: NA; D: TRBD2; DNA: TGTGCCAGCAGCTTAGTTACCAGCGGGAGTCTGTGGGAGACCCAGTACTTC; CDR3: CASSLVTSGSLWETQYF
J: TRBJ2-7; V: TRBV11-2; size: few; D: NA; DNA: TGTGCCAGCAGCTTAGAGGCGACGAGCTCCTACGAGCAGTACTTC; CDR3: CASSLEATSSYEQYF
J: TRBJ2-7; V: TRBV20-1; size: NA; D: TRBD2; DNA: TGCAGTGCTAGAGATCCAACGGGAGGCCCCCACGAGCAGTACTTC; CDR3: CSARDPTGGPHEQYF
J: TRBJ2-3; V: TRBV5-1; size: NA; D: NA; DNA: TGCGCCAGCAGCAGAGAAGCGGTTAGCACAGATACGCAGTATTTT; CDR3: CASSREAVSTDTQYF
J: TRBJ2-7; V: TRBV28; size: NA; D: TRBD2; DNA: TGTGCCAGCAGTACCCCGACTAGCGGCAACTACGAGCAGTACTTC; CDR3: CASSTPTSGNYEQYF
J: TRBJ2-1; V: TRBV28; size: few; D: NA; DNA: TGTGCCATCCAACGGGGACCCACCTACAATGAGCAGTTCTTC; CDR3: CAIQRGPTYNEQFF
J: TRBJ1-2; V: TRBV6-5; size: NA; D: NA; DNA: TGTGCCAGCAGTTCGCCCAGGGCTACCAACTATGGCTACACCTTC; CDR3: CASSSPRATNYGYTF
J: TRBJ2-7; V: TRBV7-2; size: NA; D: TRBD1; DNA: TGTGCCAGCAGCTACAGGGGGATCGAGCAGTACTTC; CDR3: CASSYRGIEQYF
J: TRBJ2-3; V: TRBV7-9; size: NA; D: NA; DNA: TGTGCCAGCTATTTGGGATTGAACACAGATACGCAGTATTTT; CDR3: CASYLGLNTDTQYF
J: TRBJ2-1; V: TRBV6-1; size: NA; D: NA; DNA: TGTGCCAGCAGCGAAAAATTTGAAGGGGTGAAACAGTTCTTC; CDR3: CASSEKFEGVKQFF
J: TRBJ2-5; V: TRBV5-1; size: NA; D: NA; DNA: TGCGCCAGCAGCTTTAAGGGGCGTGGGGAGACCCAGTACTTC; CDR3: CASSFKGRGETQYF
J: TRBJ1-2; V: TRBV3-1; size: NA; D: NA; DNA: TGTGCCAGCAGCCAACAGATTTCGGGCTACACCTTC; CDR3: CASSQQISGYTF
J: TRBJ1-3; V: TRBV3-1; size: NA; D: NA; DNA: TGTGCCAGCAGCTACCTAGTCCAATCTGGAAACACCATATATTTT; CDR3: CASSYLVQSGNTIYF
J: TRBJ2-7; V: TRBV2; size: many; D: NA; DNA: TGTGCCAGCAGGGCTCGGGAGTTCTATTTTTACGAGCAGTACTTC; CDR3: CASRAREFYFYEQYF
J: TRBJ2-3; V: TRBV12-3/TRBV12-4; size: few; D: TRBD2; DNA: TGTGCCAGCGGATCACTAGCGGGAGGGGGGAATACGCAGTATTTT; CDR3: CASGSLAGGGNTQYF
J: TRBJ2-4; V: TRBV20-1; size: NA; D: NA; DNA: TGCAGTGCTTCTAGCCTCCTCGGACGGGGCATTCAGTACTTC; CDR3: CSASSLLGRGIQYF
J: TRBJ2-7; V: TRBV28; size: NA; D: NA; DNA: NA; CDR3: CASSTSTTGGTYEQYF
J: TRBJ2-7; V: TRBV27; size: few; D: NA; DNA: TGTGCCAGCAGTCGCGGGACAGTCAGCTCCTACGAGCAGTACTTC; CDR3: CASSRGTVSSYEQYF
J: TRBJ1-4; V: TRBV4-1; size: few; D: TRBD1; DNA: TGCGCCAGCAGCCAAGATGAGGCCCCAGGGGGCACTAATGAAAAACTGTTTTTT; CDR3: CASSQDEAPGGTNEKLFF
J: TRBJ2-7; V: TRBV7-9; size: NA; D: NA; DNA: TGTGCCAGCAGCTCGAGACGGGGTAACGAGCAGTACTTC; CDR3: CASSSRRGNEQYF
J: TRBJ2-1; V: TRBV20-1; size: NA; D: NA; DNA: TGCAGTGCTAGAGATTTGAGCCAGAATGAGCAGTTCTTC; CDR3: CSARDLSQNEQFF
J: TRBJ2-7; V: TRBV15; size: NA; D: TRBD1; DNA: TGTGCCACCAGCAGAGACCAATTCCGGGACAGAAACTACGAGCAGTACTTC; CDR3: CATSRDQFRDRNYEQYF
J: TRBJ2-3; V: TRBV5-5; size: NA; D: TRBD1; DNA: TGTGCCAGCAGCTTTTGGACAGGGACAGCTAGCACAGATACGCAGTATTTT; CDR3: CASSFWTGTASTDTQYF
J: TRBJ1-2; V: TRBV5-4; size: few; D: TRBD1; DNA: TGTGCCAGCAGGAGCGGACAGGGGGCAGACTATGGCTACACCTTC; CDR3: CASRSGQGADYGYTF
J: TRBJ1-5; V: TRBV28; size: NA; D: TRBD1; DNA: TGTGCCAGCAGGGAGACAGGGCGGGTGGGGTATAGCAATCAGCCCCAGCATTTT; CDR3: CASRETGRVGYSNQPQHF
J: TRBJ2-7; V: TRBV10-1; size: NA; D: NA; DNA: TGCGCCAGCAGTGAGGACCTAAACTACGAGCAGTACTTC; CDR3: CASSEDLNYEQYF
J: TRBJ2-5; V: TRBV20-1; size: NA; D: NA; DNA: TGCAGTGCTAGGATGAGTCAAGAGACCCAGTACTTC; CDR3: CSARMSQETQYF